The clone carrying this T cell receptor beta chain was detected only a few times. Antigen: not known. Template switching (which added a universal primer site) was used, and cDNA carried unique molecular identifiers. TCRdb analysed the 5' RACE reads with MiXCR anew, one entry per CDR3 protein. The sample yields roughly 290,000 distinct CDR3 sequences, roughly 9% seen once. The sample is drawn from a study of identical twins. Study-wide results and limits: Rather than following the same donors, the conclusions depended on cross-sectional statistical analysis. The models systematically underestimated how much out-of-frame TCR alpha was shared in monozygotic twins.

Another study also made use of these data, one on yellow fever vaccine responses in identical twins. As reported in that work: Twins reportedly showed a vaccine T cell response that seemed partly convergent and partly personalized.

Sequenced material: CD8+ T cells sorted from blood. The receptor was isolated from a woman aged 18-30 years in good health.

The CDR3 DNA is TGTGCCAGCAGCCCCAGGGACAGGGGGGCTGAGCAGTTCTTC. Protein sequence: CASSPRDRGAEQFF. The rearrangement joins TRBV7-9 to TRBJ2-1; 11 bases are a match to TRBD1. Germline CDR1 is SEHNR and CDR2 is FQNEAQ (reference sequence). The CDR3 extends over 14 amino acids. The J segment lost 9 bases and the V segment lost 5 bases, leaving 6 bases of the junction unmatched.